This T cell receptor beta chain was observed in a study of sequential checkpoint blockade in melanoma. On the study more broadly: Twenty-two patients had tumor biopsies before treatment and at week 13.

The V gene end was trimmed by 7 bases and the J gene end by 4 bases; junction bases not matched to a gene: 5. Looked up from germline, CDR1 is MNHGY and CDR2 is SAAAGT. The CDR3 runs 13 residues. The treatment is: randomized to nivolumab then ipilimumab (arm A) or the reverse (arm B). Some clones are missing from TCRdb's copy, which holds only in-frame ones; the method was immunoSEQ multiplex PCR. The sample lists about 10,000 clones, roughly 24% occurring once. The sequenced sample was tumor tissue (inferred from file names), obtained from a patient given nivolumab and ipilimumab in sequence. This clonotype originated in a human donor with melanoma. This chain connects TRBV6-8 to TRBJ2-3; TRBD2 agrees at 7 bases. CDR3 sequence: CASKPSGADTQYF. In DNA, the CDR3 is TGTGCCAGCAAGCCTAGCGGAGCAGATACGCAGTATTTT.